Listed below are T cell receptor beta chains from one sample, sequenced in a study of cytomegalovirus exposure and HLA in healthy donors. Data came from immunoSEQ multiplex PCR; TCRdb stores just in-frame clones and leaves some out. The table has more than 80,000 clones, roughly four fifths seen once. The sample was PBMCs. The receptor set was obtained from a female donor in good health and CMV-seropositive. Both conserved end residues are part of each CDR3. Each record gives: clone size, V gene, D gene, J gene, CDR3 protein, CDR3 DNA. A D gene is named only where the DNA matches it firmly. Clone size appears in some rows only: once, few, many, or a class for an expanded clone.

>-|TRBV30|-|TRBJ1-1
CAWTPSGVGTEAFF
TGTGCCTGGACCCCCTCAGGGGTCGGGACTGAAGCTTTCTTT
>-|TRBV6-5|TRBD1|TRBJ1-1
CASRLYRGDSEAFF
TGTGCCAGCAGATTGTACAGGGGGGATTCTGAAGCTTTCTTT
>few|TRBV28|-|TRBJ1-2
CASRSGEGGYGYPF
TGTGCCAGCAGATCAGGGGAGGGTGGCTATGGCTACCCCTTC
>-|TRBV5-1|-|TRBJ2-6
CASSLGGGANVLTF
TGCGCCAGCAGCTTGGGAGGTGGGGCCAACGTCCTGACTTTC
>few|TRBV6-1|-|TRBJ2-7
CASSGYPRDLRAYEQYF
TGTGCCAGCAGTGGGTACCCCCGGGATTTGAGGGCCTACGAGCAGTACTTC
>few|TRBV28|TRBD1|TRBJ1-2
CASSLPTGGTYGYTF
TGTGCCAGCAGTTTACCAACAGGGGGAACCTATGGCTACACCTTC
>-|TRBV18|-|TRBJ2-2
CATNEAGARGELFF
TGTGCCACCAACGAGGCAGGGGCACGCGGGGAGCTGTTTTTT
>-|TRBV6-1|-|TRBJ1-6
CASSEAPRGSPLHF
TGTGCCAGCAGTGAAGCCCCCCGGGGTTCACCCCTCCACTTT
>-|TRBV28|-|TRBJ2-1
CASRLLLAGLNNEQFF
TGTGCCAGCAGGCTCCTCTTGGCGGGATTAAACAATGAGCAGTTCTTC
>-|TRBV7-9|-|TRBJ2-2
CASSLGQKNTGELFF
TGTGCCAGCAGCTTAGGACAGAAGAACACCGGGGAGCTGTTTTTT
>-|TRBV27|-|TRBJ2-1
CASRGRAPNEQFF
TGTGCCAGCAGGGGCAGGGCCCCCAATGAGCAGTTCTTC
>-|TRBV29-1|TRBD1|TRBJ1-1
CSGRDSIYTEAFF
TGCAGCGGGAGGGACAGTATTTACACTGAAGCTTTCTTT